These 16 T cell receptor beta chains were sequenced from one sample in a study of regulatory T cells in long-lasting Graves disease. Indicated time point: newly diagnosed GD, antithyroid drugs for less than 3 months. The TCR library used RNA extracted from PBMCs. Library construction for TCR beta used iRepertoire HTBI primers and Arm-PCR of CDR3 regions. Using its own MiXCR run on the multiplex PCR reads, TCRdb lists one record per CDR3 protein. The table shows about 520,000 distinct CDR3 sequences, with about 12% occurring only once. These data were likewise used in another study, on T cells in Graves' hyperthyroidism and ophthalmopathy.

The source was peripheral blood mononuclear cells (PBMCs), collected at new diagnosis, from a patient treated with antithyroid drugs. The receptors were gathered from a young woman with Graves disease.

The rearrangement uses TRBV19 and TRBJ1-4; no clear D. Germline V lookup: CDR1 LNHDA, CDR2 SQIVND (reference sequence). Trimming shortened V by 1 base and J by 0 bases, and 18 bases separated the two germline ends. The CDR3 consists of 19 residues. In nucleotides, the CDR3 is TGTGCCAGTAGTATAGGGGGAAGTCGAAGTGGTGCAACTAATGAAAAACTGTTTTTT. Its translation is CASSIGGSRSGATNEKLFF.

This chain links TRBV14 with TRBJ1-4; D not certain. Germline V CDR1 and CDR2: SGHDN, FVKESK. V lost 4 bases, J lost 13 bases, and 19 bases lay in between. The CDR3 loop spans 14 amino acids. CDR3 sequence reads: CASSPSMGSSRLFF. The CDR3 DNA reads TGTGCCAGCAGCCCCAGCATGGGGAGTTCGAGACTGTTTTTT.

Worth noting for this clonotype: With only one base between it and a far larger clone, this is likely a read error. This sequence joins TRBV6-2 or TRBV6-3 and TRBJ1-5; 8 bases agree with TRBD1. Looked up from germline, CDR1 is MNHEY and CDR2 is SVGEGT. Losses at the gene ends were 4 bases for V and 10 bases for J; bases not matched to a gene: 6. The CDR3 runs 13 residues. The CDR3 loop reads CASSLDRVIPQHF. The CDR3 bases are TGTGCCAGCAGTTTGGACAGGGTCATACCCCAGCATTTT.

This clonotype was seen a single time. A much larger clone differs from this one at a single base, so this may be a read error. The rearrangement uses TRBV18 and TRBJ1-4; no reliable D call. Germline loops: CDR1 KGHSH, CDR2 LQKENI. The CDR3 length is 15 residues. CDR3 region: CASSPRKKRNERLFF. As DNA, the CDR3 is TGTGCCAGCTCACCACGCAAAAAGCGGAATGAAAGACTGTTTTTT.

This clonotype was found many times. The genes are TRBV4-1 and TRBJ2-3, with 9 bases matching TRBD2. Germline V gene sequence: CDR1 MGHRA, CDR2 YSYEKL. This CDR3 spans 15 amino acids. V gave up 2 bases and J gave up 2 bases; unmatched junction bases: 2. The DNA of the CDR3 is TGCGCCAGCAGCCAACGGGGACTAGCCACAGATACGCAGTATTTT. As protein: CASSQRGLATDTQYF.

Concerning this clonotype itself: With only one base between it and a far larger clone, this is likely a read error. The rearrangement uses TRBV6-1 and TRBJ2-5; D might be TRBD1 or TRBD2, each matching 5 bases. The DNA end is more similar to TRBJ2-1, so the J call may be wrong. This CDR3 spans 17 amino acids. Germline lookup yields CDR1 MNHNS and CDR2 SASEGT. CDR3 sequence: CASHLGVGERGNYEQFF. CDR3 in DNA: TGTGCCAGCCACCTAGGGGTGGGCGAGAGAGGGAACTACGAGCAGTTCTTC.

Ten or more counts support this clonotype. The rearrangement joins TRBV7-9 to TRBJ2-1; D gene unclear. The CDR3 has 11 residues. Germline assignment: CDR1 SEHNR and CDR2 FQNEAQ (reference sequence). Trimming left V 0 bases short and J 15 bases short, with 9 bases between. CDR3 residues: CASSLAKEGFF. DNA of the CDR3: TGTGCCAGCAGCTTAGCCAAGGAAGGGTTCTTC.

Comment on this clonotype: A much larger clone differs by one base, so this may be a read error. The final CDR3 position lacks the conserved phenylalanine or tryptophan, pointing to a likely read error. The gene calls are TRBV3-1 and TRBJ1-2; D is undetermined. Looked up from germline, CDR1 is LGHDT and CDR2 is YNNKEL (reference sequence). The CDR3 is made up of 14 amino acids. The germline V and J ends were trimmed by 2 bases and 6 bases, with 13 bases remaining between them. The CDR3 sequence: CASSQNWEANGYTL. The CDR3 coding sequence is TGTGCCAGCAGCCAAAACTGGGAGGCGAATGGCTACACCCTC.

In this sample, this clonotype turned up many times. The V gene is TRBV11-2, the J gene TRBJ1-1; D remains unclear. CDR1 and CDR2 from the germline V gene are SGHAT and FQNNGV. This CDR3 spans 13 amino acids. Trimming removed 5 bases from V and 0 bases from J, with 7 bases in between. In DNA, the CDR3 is TGTGCCAGCAGCACAGAGATGAACACTGAAGCTTTCTTT. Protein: CASSTEMNTEAFF.

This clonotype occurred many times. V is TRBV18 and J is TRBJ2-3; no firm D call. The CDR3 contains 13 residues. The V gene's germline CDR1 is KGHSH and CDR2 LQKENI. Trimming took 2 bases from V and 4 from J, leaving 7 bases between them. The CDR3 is CASSPNPADTQYF. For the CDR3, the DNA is TGTGCCAGCTCACCAAATCCGGCAGATACGCAGTATTTT.

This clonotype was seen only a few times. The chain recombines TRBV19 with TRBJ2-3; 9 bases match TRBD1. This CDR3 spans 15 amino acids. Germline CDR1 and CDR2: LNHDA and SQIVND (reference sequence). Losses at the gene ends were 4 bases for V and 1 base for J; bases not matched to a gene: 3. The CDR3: CASSKRTGGTDTQYF. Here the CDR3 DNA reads TGTGCCAGTAGTAAACGGACAGGGGGCACAGATACGCAGTATTTT.

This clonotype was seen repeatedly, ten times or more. The CDR3 region is CSGVALNTEAFF. The CDR3 DNA sequence: TGCAGCGGAGTGGCGTTGAACACTGAAGCTTTCTTT. The V gene is TRBV29-1, the J gene TRBJ1-1, with D unclear. Germline-derived CDR1 and CDR2 are SQVTM and ANQGSEA. The CDR3 is 12 residues long. Trimming cost V 7 bases and J 0 bases, with 9 bases left between them.

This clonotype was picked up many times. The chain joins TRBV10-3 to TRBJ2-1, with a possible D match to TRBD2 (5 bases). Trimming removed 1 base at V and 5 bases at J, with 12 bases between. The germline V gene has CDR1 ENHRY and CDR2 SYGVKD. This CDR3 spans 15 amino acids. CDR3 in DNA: TGTGCCATCAGTGAGTACGGCGGGCTAAACAATGAGCAGTTCTTC. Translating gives CAISEYGGLNNEQFF.

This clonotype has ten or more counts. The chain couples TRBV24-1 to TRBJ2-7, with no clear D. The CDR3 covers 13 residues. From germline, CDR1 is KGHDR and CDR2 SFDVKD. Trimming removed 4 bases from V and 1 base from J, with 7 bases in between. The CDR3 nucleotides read TGTGCCACCAGTGACAGAGGATCCTACGAGCAGTACTTC. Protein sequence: CATSDRGSYEQYF.

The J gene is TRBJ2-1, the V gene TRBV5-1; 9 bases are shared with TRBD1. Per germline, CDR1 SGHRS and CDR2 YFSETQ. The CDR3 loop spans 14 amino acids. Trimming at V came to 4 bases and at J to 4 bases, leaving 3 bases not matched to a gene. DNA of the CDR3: TGCGCCAGCAGCACCGGGACAGGGTACAATGAGCAGTTCTTC. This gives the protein CASSTGTGYNEQFF.

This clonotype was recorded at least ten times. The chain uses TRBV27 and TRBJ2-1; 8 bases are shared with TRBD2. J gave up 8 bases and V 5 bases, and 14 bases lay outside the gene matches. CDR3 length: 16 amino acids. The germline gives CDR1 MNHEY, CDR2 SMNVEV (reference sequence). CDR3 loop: CASSTILTGLGDEQFF. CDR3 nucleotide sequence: TGTGCCAGCAGTACTATATTAACGGGACTAGGGGATGAGCAGTTCTTC.